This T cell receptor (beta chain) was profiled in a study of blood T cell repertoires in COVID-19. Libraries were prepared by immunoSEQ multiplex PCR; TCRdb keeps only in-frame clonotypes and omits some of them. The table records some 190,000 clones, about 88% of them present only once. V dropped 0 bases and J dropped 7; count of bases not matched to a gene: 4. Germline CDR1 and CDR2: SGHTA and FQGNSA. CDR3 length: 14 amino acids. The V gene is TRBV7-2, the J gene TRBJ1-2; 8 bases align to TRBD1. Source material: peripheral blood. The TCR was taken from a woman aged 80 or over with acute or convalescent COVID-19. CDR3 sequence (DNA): TGTGCCAGCAGCTTAGCCCAGGGGGCGCTTGGCTACACCTTC. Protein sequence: CASSLAQGALGYTF.